These 23 T cell receptor beta chains were sequenced from one sample in a study of T cells after posttransplantation cyclophosphamide (dated by TCRdb to 2016 to 2017). Viable CD3+CD4+ or CD3+CD8+ cells that were CCR7+CD45RA+CD45RO-CD95-CD27+CD28+ were classified as naive T cells. Library construction relied on the immunoSEQ multiplex PCR assay. The source is immuneACCESS, and TCRdb retained only in-frame sequences with V and J called. Part of the clones is not carried over; for the studies checked, unresolved V genes explain less than half of this, and the remainder is unexplained. This sample is represented by around 9,100 clones; roughly 98% of them were singletons. The top ten hold around 0.25% of the sample. Sequencing was performed on naive CD4+ T cells sorted from PBMCs. These receptors all stem from a woman aged 55-70 years in good health, CMV-negative, and a related stem cell transplant donor.

The genes are TRBV4-3 and TRBJ2-1; D ambiguous. This CDR3 is 13 amino acids long. Germline CDR1 and CDR2: LGHNA and YSLEER. The ends were cut back, 6 bases at V and 4 bases at J, with 10 bases in the middle. The CDR3 bases are TGCGCCAGCAGTTCGTTCCTATACAATGAGCAGTTCTTC. Translating gives CASSSFLYNEQFF.

The chain has TRBV18 and TRBJ2-3, with no clear D. The V and J ends lost 2 bases and 3 bases respectively, with 6 bases between them. The V gene's germline CDR1 is KGHSH and CDR2 LQKENI. The length of the CDR3 is 13 residues. The chain's CDR3 is CASSPFSTDTQYF. As DNA, the CDR3 is TGTGCCAGCTCACCATTCAGTACAGATACGCAGTATTTT.

The chain joins TRBV28 to TRBJ1-1, with D uncertain. The CDR3 has 13 residues. CDR1 is MDHEN, CDR2 SYDVKM, per germline. V was shortened by 3 bases and J by 6 bases, with 11 bases between the two germline ends. The CDR3 DNA is TGTGCCAGCAGTTTTTCTTATGTCTCTGAAGCTTTCTTT. Encoded protein: CASSFSYVSEAFF.

The chain recombines TRBV14 with TRBJ2-1, with 7 bases identical to TRBD2. Per germline, CDR1 SGHDN and CDR2 FVKESK. CDR3 length: 15 amino acids. V lost 4 bases to trimming and J lost 0 bases; unmatched junction nucleotides: 3. DNA of the CDR3: TGTGCCAGCAGCCGTGGGGGGGGCTCCTACAATGAGCAGTTCTTC. Translating gives CASSRGGGSYNEQFF.

This chain's CDR3 is CASSPLGSYNEQFF. CDR3 DNA sequence: TGTGCCAGCTCACCGCTAGGATCATACAATGAGCAGTTCTTC. The gene calls are TRBV18 and TRBJ2-1; D call uncertain. The ends were cut back, 3 bases at V and 4 bases at J, with 10 bases in the middle. The CDR3 has 14 residues. Germline CDR1 reads KGHSH; CDR2 reads LQKENI. Based on the CDR3 plus reference TRBV18 and TRBJ2-1, the full variable domain is NAGVMQNPRHLVRRRGQEARLRCSPMKGHSHVYWYRQLPEEGLKFMVYLQKENIIDESGMPKERFSAEFPKEGPSILRIQQVVRGDSAAYFCASSPLGSYNEQFFGPGTRLTVL.

This clone was detected once. The rearrangement links TRBV19 to TRBJ2-2, with D perhaps TRBD2 (8 bases). This CDR3 comprises 15 residues. Germline loops: CDR1 LNHDA, CDR2 SQIVND (reference sequence). CDR3 amino acids: CASGRGRTPTGELFF. The CDR3 DNA follows: TGTGCGTCCGGGAGGGGGCGTACACCGACCGGGGAGCTGTTTTTT.

Here the CDR3 reads CAWNIGTSGSMWFF. The DNA for the CDR3 is TGTGCCTGGAATATCGGAACTAGCGGGAGTATGTGGTTCTTC. V is TRBV30 and J is TRBJ2-1, with TRBD2 matching 11 bases. The CDR3 totals 14 residues. Germline loops: CDR1 GTSNPN, CDR2 SVGIG (reference sequence). Losses at the gene ends were 4 bases for V and 15 bases for J; bases not matched to a gene: 14.

This chain connects TRBV11-2 to TRBJ2-5; D perhaps matches TRBD2 (5 bases). Trimming took 5 bases from V and 5 from J, leaving 15 bases between them. Per the germline V gene, CDR1 is SGHAT and CDR2 is FQNNGV. The CDR3 is made up of 14 amino acids. CDR3 DNA sequence: TGTGCCAGCAGCCCCCTTGGGAGAGCGGAGACCCAGTACTTC. Translated, it gives CASSPLGRAETQYF.

This clone was seen just once. The chain carries TRBV19 and TRBJ1-1; tentative D call: TRBD1 (6 bases). The germline V gene has CDR1 LNHDA and CDR2 SQIVND (reference sequence). V was clipped by 3 bases and J by 0 bases, with 11 bases between them. The CDR3 runs to 15 residues. CDR3 in DNA: TGTGCCAGTAGTATTACAGGGCGACTGAACACTGAAGCTTTCTTT. Residues: CASSITGRLNTEAFF.

J is TRBJ1-1 and V is TRBV19, with no clear D. The germline gives CDR1 LNHDA, CDR2 SQIVND (reference sequence). The CDR3 spans 14 residues. The V gene lost 2 bases and the J gene lost 7 bases, with 14 bases spanning the gap. CDR3 region: CASSIRGPSGEAFF. The CDR3 DNA reads as TGTGCCAGTAGTATACGAGGCCCCTCTGGTGAAGCTTTCTTT.

This clone was seen only once. This chain joins TRBV6-5 and TRBJ2-7; TRBD1 matches at 9 bases. The V gene end was trimmed by 4 bases and the J gene end by 1 base; junction bases not matched to a gene: 5. Germline CDR1 MNHEY, CDR2 SVGAGI. This CDR3 contains 15 residues. The CDR3 DNA follows: TGTGCCAGCAGTTCTACCGGGACAGGGTCCTACGAGCAGTACTTC. It specifies CASSSTGTGSYEQYF.

Remarks on this clone: The junction does not match germline at one end; this may be a read error. The sample holds other DNA sequences that translate to the same CDR3. The chain is built from TRBV6-6 and TRBJ1-6, with unresolved D. Germline assignment: CDR1 MNHNY and CDR2 SVGAGI (reference sequence). The CDR3 has 14 amino acids. CDR3 sequence reads: CASSQRGYNSPLHF. As DNA, the CDR3 is TGTGCCAGCAGTCAGCGGGGTTATAATTCCCCCCTCCACTTT.

This chain joins TRBV5-1 and TRBJ2-7; D is undetermined. V was pared by 0 bases and J by 3 bases, with 10 bases between. From germline, CDR1 is SGHRS and CDR2 YFSETQ. The CDR3 contains 14 residues. CDR3 protein: CASSLAIGDYEQYF. The CDR3 coding sequence is TGCGCCAGCAGCTTGGCTATCGGAGACTACGAGCAGTACTTC.

The chain is built from TRBV7-9 and TRBJ1-4; TRBD1 matches at 9 bases. V lost 5 bases and J lost 7; bases outside the gene matches: 5. In germline, CDR1 is SEHNR, CDR2 FQNEAQ (reference sequence). The CDR3 runs to 14 residues. CDR3 sequence reads: CASSPTGGSEKLFF. The DNA of the CDR3 is TGTGCCAGCAGCCCGACAGGGGGTTCTGAAAAACTGTTTTTT.

The V and J genes are TRBV6-1 and TRBJ2-1; TRBD2 agrees at 7 bases. The V gene end was trimmed by 1 base and the J gene end by 6 bases; junction bases not matched to a gene: 9. In germline, CDR1 is MNHNS, CDR2 SASEGT. The CDR3 length is 16 residues. Written as DNA, the CDR3 is TGTGCCAGCAGTGAAGGTGGGAGGGCCGGGGGCAATGAGCAGTTCTTC. Translated, it gives CASSEGGRAGGNEQFF.

The J gene is TRBJ2-1, the V gene TRBV12-5; weak D call: TRBD1 (6 bases). Germline CDR1 and CDR2: LGHNT and FRNRAP. CDR3 size: 14 residues. Trimming left V 8 bases short and J 4 bases short, with 15 bases between. CDR3 sequence (DNA): TGTGCTAGTTCCCTGGGGGCCGGGTACAATGAGCAGTTCTTC. Translated, it gives CASSLGAGYNEQFF.

DNA of the CDR3: TGCGCCAGCAGGAACCGACTAGCGGGATCCTACGAGCAGTACTTC. Translated, it gives CASRNRLAGSYEQYF. The V call is TRBV5-1, the J call TRBJ2-7; 11 positions agree with TRBD2. V gave up 5 bases and J gave up 1 base; unmatched junction bases: 5. The V gene's germline CDR1 is SGHRS and CDR2 YFSETQ. The CDR3 has 15 amino acids.

CDR3 loop: CASSRDNFLEQYF. The CDR3 nucleotides read TGCGCCAGCAGCCGGGACAACTTCCTCGAGCAGTACTTC. The chain recombines TRBV5-1 with TRBJ2-7, with D possibly being TRBD1 (6 bases). This CDR3 region has 13 residues. Germline CDR1 and CDR2: SGHRS and YFSETQ. Between the trimmed V and J ends, which lost 4 bases and 6 bases, there was a span of 14 bases.

This chain connects TRBV28 to TRBJ2-7, with 9 bases identical to TRBD1. The CDR3 has 14 amino acids. Germline V gives CDR1 MDHEN, CDR2 SYDVKM. V shed 6 bases, J shed 4 bases, and the junction held 7 bases outside the gene matches. The CDR3 reads CASSRQGGVYEQYF. CDR3 in DNA: TGTGCCAGCAGCCGACAGGGGGGGGTATACGAGCAGTACTTC.

Here the CDR3 DNA reads TGTGCCAGCAGCGTCGGGGGAAATCTCAATGAGCAGTTCTTC. Protein sequence: CASSVGGNLNEQFF. The chain links TRBV9 to TRBJ2-1; TRBD2 is a possible D gene (6 bases). The CDR3 extends over 14 amino acids. Germline V gene sequence: CDR1 SGDLS, CDR2 YYNGEE. V was clipped by 2 bases and J by 6 bases, with 12 bases between them.

CDR3 coding DNA: TGTGCCAGCAGCATGCGGACAGGGGCTTACAATGAGCAGTTCTTC. This gives the protein CASSMRTGAYNEQFF. The chain links TRBV7-8 to TRBJ2-1; TRBD1 matches at 9 bases. Germline V gene sequence: CDR1 SGHVS, CDR2 FQNEAQ. The trim removed 5 bases at V and 4 bases at J, leaving 6 bases unmatched. The CDR3 consists of 15 residues.

As regards this clone: This sample includes further DNA sequences coding for the same CDR3. This chain connects TRBV6-5 to TRBJ1-6; 11 nucleotides align to TRBD1. Per the germline V gene, CDR1 is MNHEY and CDR2 is SVGAGI. J lost 13 bases, V lost 7 bases, and 9 bases had no gene match. CDR3 length: 14 residues. CDR3 DNA sequence: TGTGCCAGCAAGGGGGACAGGGGGAACTCCCCCCTCCACTTT. Amino acid sequence: CASKGDRGNSPLHF.

This chain uses TRBV7-2 with TRBJ2-1; D gene unclear. Germline-derived CDR1 and CDR2 are SGHTA and FQGNSA. The V gene lost 1 base and the J gene lost 5 bases, with 6 bases spanning the gap. The CDR3 is 13 residues long. The CDR3 spells CASSLGPNNEQFF. The CDR3 nucleotides read TGTGCCAGCAGCTTAGGGCCCAACAATGAGCAGTTCTTC.